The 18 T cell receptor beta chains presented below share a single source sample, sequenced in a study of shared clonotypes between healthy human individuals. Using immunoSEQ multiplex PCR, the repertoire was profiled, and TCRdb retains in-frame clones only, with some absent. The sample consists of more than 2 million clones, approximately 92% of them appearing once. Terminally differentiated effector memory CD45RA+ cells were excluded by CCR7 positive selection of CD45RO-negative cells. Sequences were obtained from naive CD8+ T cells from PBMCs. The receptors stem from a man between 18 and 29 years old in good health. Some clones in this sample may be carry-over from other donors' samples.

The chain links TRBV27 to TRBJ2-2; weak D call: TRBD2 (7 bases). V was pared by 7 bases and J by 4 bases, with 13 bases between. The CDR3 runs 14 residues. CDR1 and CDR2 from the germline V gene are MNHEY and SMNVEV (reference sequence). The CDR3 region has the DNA TGTGCCAGCATGAACAGGGAGGGCACCGGGGAGCTGTTTTTT. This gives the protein CASMNREGTGELFF.

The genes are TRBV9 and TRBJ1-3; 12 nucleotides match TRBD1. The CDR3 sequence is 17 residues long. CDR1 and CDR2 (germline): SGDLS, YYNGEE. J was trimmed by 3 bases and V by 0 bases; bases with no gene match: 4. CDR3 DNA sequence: TGTGCCAGCAGCGTAGGAGGGACAGGGGGCGGTGGAAACACCATATATTTT. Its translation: CASSVGGTGGGGNTIYF.

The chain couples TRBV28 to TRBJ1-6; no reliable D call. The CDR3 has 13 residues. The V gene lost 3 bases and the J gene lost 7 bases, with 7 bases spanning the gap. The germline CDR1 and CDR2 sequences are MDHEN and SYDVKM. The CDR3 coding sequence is TGTGCCAGCAGTTTTTCGGTAAATTCACCCCTCCACTTT. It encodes CASSFSVNSPLHF. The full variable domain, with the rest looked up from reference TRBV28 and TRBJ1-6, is DVKVTQSSRYLVKRTGEKVFLECVQDMDHENMFWYRQDPGLGLRLIYFSYDVKMKEKGDIPEGYSVSREKKERFSLILESASTNQTSMYLCASSFSVNSPLHFGNGTRLTVT.

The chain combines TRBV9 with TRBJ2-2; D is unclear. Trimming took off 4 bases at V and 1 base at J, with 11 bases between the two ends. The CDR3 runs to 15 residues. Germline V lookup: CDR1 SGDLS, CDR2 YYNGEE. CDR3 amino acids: CASSPSPKNTGELFF. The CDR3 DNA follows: TGTGCCAGCAGCCCGAGCCCTAAGAACACCGGGGAGCTGTTTTTT.

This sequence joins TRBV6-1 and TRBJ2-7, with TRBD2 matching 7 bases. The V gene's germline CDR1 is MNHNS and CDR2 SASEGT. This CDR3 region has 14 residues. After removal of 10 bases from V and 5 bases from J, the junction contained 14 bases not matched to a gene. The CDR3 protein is CATNPGGRNDEQYF. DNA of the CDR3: TGTGCCACCAATCCGGGCGGGAGAAACGACGAGCAGTACTTC.

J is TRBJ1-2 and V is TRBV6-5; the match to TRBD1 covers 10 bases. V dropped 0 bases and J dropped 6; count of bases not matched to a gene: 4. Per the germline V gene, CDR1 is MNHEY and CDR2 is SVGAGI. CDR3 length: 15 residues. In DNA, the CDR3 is TGTGCCAGCAGTTACTCAGAGGGACAGGGGAATGGCTACACCTTC. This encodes CASSYSEGQGNGYTF.

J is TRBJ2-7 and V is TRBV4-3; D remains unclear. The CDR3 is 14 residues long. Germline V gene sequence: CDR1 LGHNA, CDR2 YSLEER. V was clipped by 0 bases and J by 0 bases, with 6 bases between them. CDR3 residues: CASSQDKFSYEQYF. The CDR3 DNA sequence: TGCGCCAGCAGCCAAGATAAGTTCTCCTACGAGCAGTACTTC.

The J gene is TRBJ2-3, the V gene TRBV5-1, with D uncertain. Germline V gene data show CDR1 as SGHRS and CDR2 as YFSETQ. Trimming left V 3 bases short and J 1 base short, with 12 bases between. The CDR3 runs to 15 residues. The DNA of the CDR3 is TGCGCCAGCAGCTCCTTAATACTTGGCACAGATACGCAGTATTTT. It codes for CASSSLILGTDTQYF.

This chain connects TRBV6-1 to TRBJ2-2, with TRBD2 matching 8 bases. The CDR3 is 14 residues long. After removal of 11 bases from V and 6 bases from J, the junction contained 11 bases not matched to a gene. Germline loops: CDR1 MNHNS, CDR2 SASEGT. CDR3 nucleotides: TGTGCCGGGACCGGGACTAGGGTCCCCGGGGAGCTGTTTTTT. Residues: CAGTGTRVPGELFF.

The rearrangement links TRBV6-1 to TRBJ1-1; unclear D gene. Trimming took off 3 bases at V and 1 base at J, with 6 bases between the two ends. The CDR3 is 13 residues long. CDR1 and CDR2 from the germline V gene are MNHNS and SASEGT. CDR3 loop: CASSDARNTEAFF. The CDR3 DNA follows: TGTGCCAGCAGTGACGCTAGGAACACTGAAGCTTTCTTT.

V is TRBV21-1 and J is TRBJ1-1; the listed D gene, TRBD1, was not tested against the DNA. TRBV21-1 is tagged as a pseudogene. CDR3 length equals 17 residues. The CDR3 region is CASSKGGAGSNRAEAFF. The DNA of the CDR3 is TGTGCCAGCAGCAAAGGTGGGGCAGGCAGTAATCGGGCTGAAGCTTTCTTT.

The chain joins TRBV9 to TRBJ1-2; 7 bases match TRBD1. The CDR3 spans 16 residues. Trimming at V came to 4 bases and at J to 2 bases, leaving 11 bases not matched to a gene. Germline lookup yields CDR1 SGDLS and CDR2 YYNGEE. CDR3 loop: CASSQVAKQGNYGYTF. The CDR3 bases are TGTGCCAGCAGCCAGGTTGCGAAACAGGGGAACTATGGCTACACCTTC.

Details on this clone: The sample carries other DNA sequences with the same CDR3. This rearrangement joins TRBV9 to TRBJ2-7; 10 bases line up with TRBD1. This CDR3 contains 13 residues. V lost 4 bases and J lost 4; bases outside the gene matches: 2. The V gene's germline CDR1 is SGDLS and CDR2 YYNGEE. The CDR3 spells CASSRDRGYEQYF. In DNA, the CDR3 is TGTGCCAGCAGCCGGGACAGGGGATACGAGCAGTACTTC.

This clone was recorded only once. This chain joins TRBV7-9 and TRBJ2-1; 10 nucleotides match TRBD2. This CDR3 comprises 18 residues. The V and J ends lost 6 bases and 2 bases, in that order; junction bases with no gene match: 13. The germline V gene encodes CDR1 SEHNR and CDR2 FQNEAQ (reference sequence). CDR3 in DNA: TGTGCCAGCAGTTTTGGGCTAGCGGGAGAGGAGGCCTACAATGAGCAGTTCTTC. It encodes CASSFGLAGEEAYNEQFF.

CDR3: CASSQGMDEQYF. The CDR3, as DNA: TGTGCCAGCAGTCAGGGGATGGATGAGCAGTACTTC. The V gene is TRBV9, the J gene TRBJ2-7; TRBD1 is a possible D gene (6 bases). CDR1 and CDR2 (germline): SGDLS, YYNGEE. The V end lost 5 bases, the J end lost 7 bases, and 13 bases lay between the germline ends. CDR3 length: 12 amino acids.

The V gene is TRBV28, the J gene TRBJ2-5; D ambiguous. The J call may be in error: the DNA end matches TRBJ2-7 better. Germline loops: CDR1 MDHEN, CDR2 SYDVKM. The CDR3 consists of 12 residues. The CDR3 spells CASSFTVYEQYF. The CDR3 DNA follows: TGTGCCAGCAGTTTCACAGTTTACGAGCAGTACTTC.

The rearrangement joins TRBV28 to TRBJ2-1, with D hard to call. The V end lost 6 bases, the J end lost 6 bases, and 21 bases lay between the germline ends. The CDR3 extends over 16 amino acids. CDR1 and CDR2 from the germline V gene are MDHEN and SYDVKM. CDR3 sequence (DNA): TGTGCCAGCAGGCCTAATTTAGATACCACGGGCAATGAGCAGTTCTTC. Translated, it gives CASRPNLDTTGNEQFF.

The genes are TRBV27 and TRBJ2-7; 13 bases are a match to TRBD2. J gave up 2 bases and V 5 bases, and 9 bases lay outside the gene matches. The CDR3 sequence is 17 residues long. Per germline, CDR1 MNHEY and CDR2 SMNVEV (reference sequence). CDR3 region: CASSLLLAGGPTYEQYF. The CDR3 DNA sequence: TGTGCCAGCAGTCTGTTACTAGCGGGAGGGCCAACCTACGAGCAGTACTTC.